At least ten counts were recorded for the clone carrying this T cell receptor (beta chain). The time point: pre-sensitization, week 0. Documented treatment: therapeutic diphenylcyclopropenone sensitization with weekly scalp DPC. The CDR3 spans 13 residues. Germline-derived CDR1 and CDR2 are MNHNY and SVGAGI (reference sequence). V was clipped by 0 bases and J by 4 bases, with 6 bases between them. The sample is drawn from a study of human T cells and chemical hapten exposure. TCRdb re-called the RACE reads with MiXCR, one entry per CDR3 protein. The profile covers tens of thousands of distinct CDR3 sequences, with about 11% appearing a single time and about 5.9% taken by the ten largest.

This clonotype originated in a man aged 25 to 40 with alopecia areata. Some clones in this sample may be carry-over from other donors' samples. Material: whole blood, obtained in connection with sensitization to the hapten diphenylcyclopropenone (DPC). The chain employs TRBV6-6 and TRBJ2-5; D is ambiguous. The CDR3 DNA is TGTGCCAGCAGTTACTCAGAGAGAGAGACCCAGTACTTC. It yields the protein CASSYSERETQYF.